This T cell receptor beta chain was observed in a study of OX40 agonist ivuxolimab in advanced cancers. In the study overall: Previous treatment with anti-PD-1, anti-PD-L1 or anti-CTLA-4 therapy was allowed; about 44% had received some.

V lost 0 bases and J 9 bases, leaving 8 bases between the germline ends. The V gene's germline CDR1 is MNHEY and CDR2 SVGAGI. The CDR3 is made up of 12 amino acids. This clone was observed once. Its antigen is not known. Generated by immunoSEQ multiplex PCR, the TCRdb table keeps only in-frame clones and is missing some. The table has around 69,000 clones, 70% to 90% seen once. Study results and caveats: Clones of CD4+ and CD8+ blood T cells grew by week 6 at doses of 0.1 to 3.0 mg/kg.

Here the sequenced sample was CD4+ or CD8+ T cells sorted from blood, taken in a trial of the OX40 agonist ivuxolimab. The chain has TRBV6-5 and TRBJ2-5; a possible D gene is TRBD2 (5 bases). This clonotype was sampled from an adult with an advanced solid tumor such as melanoma, head and neck, liver or kidney cancer. DNA of the CDR3: TGTGCCAGCAGTTACTCGAAGGACTCCCAGTACTTC. This encodes CASSYSKDSQYF.